The clone carrying this T cell receptor (beta chain) was seen only once. Original data processing: The authors estimated nucleated cell counts from reference gene primer amplification. Here immunoSEQ multiplex PCR was the method, and the copy in TCRdb shows in-frame clones only, minus some. That table furnishes V, J and clone size, whereas the DNA furnished D and trimming. This table has over 45,000 clones, about nine tenths appearing once. This sample stems from a study of blood T cell repertoires in COVID-19. Study-level information: Nucleic acid was either cDNA or gDNA, and it came from T cells, B-cell-depleted T cells, or PBMCs.

The germline V and J ends were trimmed by 3 bases and 3 bases, with 14 bases remaining between them. The germline V gene encodes CDR1 PRHDT and CDR2 FYEKMQ (reference sequence). CDR3 length: 15 residues. Sequences were obtained from peripheral blood. J is TRBJ1-2 and V is TRBV13; the D is unclear. This sequence originates from a man between 65 and 85 years old with acute or convalescent COVID-19. As DNA, the CDR3 is TGTGCCAGCAGCTTGCGCGTGTTCGGAGACTATGGCTACACCTTC. Encoded protein: CASSLRVFGDYGYTF.